The T cell receptor beta chain described here comes from a study of radiation and T cells in renal cell carcinoma. On the study more broadly: Nephrectomy followed 15 Gy stereotactic body radiation by 4 weeks.

The time point was: baseline pretreatment blood. Treatment given: 15 Gy SBRT to primary tumor, nephrectomy 4 weeks later. Study findings and constraints: Top tumor clonotypes rose in blood 2 weeks post-radiation, then contracted. Pretreatment tumor biopsies were lacking, so baseline clonotypes are unknown.

CDR1 SGHVS and CDR2 FQNEAQ come from the germline V gene. There are 11 residues in the CDR3. The V end was cut by 5 bases, the J end by 9 bases, with 9 bases between. Assay: immunoSEQ multiplex PCR; the TCRdb copy retains only in-frame clones and omits some. The sample has 40,000 to 60,000 clones; around 83% are singletons. Regarding this clone: What it binds is not known.

The source is a woman in her 70s with renal cell carcinoma. Sequencing was performed on blood, taken from a patient whose treatment included radiotherapy and nephrectomy. V gene TRBV7-8 combines with J gene TRBJ2-3; D may match TRBD1 or TRBD2 (6 bases each). CDR3 sequence: CASSGGTTQYF. The CDR3 DNA reads as TGTGCCAGCAGCGGGGGGACAACGCAGTATTTT.